The 22 T cell receptor beta chains listed next were all sequenced from one sample in a study of identical twins. TCRdb redid the calling of the 5' RACE reads with MiXCR, one entry per CDR3 protein. The sample includes about 890,000 distinct CDR3 sequences, around 12% seen only once; the top ten take around 1.6%. This sample also belongs to another study, concerning yellow fever vaccine responses in identical twins.

Sequencing was done on a sample of PBMCs. Receptors originate from a woman between 18 and 30 years old in good health.

The genes are TRBV20-1 and TRBJ1-6; D is unresolved. Germline assignment: CDR1 DFQATT and CDR2 SNEGSKA (reference sequence). V lost 2 bases, J lost 4 bases, and 9 bases lay in between. This CDR3 region has 14 residues. DNA of the CDR3: TGCAGTGCTAGACTCGGGGAATATAATTCACCCCTCCACTTT. This sequence encodes CSARLGEYNSPLHF.

The chain links TRBV10-3 to TRBJ2-1; the D gene is possibly TRBD2 (5 bases). CDR1 is ENHRY, CDR2 SYGVKD, per germline. This CDR3 is 12 amino acids long. Trimming removed 8 bases at V and 1 base at J, with 6 bases between. CDR3 in amino acids: CAIGSSYNEQFF. CDR3 bases: TGTGCCATCGGGAGTTCCTACAATGAGCAGTTCTTC.

The sample holds a few counts of this clonotype. V gene TRBV3-1 combines with J gene TRBJ2-2; TRBD1 is a possible D gene (5 bases). The V gene lost 4 bases and the J gene lost 6 bases, with 15 bases spanning the gap. CDR3 size: 15 residues. Germline CDR1 LGHDT, CDR2 YNNKEL (reference sequence). The CDR3 sequence: CASSRQSTGSGELFF. As DNA, the CDR3 is TGTGCCAGCAGCCGACAGAGTACAGGATCCGGGGAGCTGTTTTTT.

This clonotype appeared a few times. V gene TRBV12-3 or TRBV12-4 combines with J gene TRBJ2-4; the D gene is possibly TRBD1 (6 bases). Trimming pared 10 bases from V and 5 bases from J, leaving 24 bases between. There are 16 residues in the CDR3. As DNA, the CDR3 is TGTGCCACCACGGGTTATGCCCCGGACAGCGAAAACATTCAGTACTTC. Protein: CATTGYAPDSENIQYF.

This clonotype was seen only a few times. This chain links TRBV6-2 or TRBV6-3 with TRBJ1-2; TRBD1 matches at 8 bases. This CDR3 has 14 amino acids. The germline V gene has CDR1 MNHEY and CDR2 SVGEGT. Trimming cost V 5 bases and J 3 bases; bases outside gene matches: 5. Here the CDR3 DNA reads TGTGCCAGCAGTCCCAGGGGGCGTGACTATGGCTACACCTTC. Translating it yields CASSPRGRDYGYTF.

This clonotype was found many times. CDR3 nucleotides: TGTGCCAGCAGTCCGCCGCCTAGCGGGTACTCCTACGAGCAGTACTTC. It translates to CASSPPPSGYSYEQYF. The chain is built from TRBV12-3 or TRBV12-4 and TRBJ2-7, with 8 bases fitting TRBD2. There are 16 residues in the CDR3. Trimming took 5 bases from V and 0 from J; bases not matched to a gene: 9.

This clonotype was observed a few times. The chain couples TRBV5-6 to TRBJ1-5, with a possible D match to TRBD1 (6 bases). CDR1 and CDR2 (germline): SGHDT, YYEEEE. This CDR3 spans 15 amino acids. The V end was cut by 3 bases, the J end by 1 base, with 11 bases between. This chain's CDR3 is CASSYSGTSNQPQHF. CDR3 in DNA: TGTGCCAGCAGCTATTCCGGGACAAGCAATCAGCCCCAGCATTTT.

In this sample, this clonotype turned up a few times. The chain recombines TRBV10-3 with TRBJ1-2, with TRBD1 as a possible D gene (6 bases). The CDR3 totals 12 residues. Looked up from germline, CDR1 is ENHRY and CDR2 is SYGVKD. V was pared by 4 bases and J by 5 bases, with 8 bases between. CDR3 protein: CAISGTGYGYTF. The CDR3 coding sequence is TGTGCCATCAGTGGTACAGGGTATGGCTACACCTTC.

This clonotype was detected only a few times. The rearrangement uses TRBV10-3 and TRBJ2-7; weak D call: TRBD1 (7 bases). This CDR3 has 14 amino acids. V was clipped by 6 bases and J by 1 base, with 13 bases between them. The germline CDR1 and CDR2 sequences are ENHRY and SYGVKD. CDR3: CAIRGQGGSYEQYF. The CDR3 DNA is TGTGCCATCAGGGGCCAGGGGGGTTCCTACGAGCAGTACTTC.

This clonotype occurred a few times. The chain has TRBV3-1 and TRBJ1-2; D possibly corresponds to TRBD1 (6 bases). Germline V gene lookup returns CDR1 LGHDT and CDR2 YNNKEL (reference sequence). V lost 6 bases and J 4 bases, leaving 18 bases between the germline ends. The CDR3 extends over 15 amino acids. CDR3 sequence: CASRQQGRGTYGYTF. DNA for the CDR3: TGTGCCAGCAGACAACAGGGAAGAGGGACCTATGGCTACACCTTC.

This clonotype was observed a few times. The genes are TRBV28 and TRBJ2-7; 9 positions match TRBD2. This CDR3 is built from 14 residues. Trimming cost V 3 bases and J 7 bases; bases outside gene matches: 7. CDR1 is MDHEN, CDR2 SYDVKM, per germline. The CDR3 loop is CASSFEREAGEQYF. CDR3 bases: TGTGCCAGCAGTTTCGAGCGGGAGGCAGGGGAGCAGTACTTC.

The chain carries TRBV6-1 and TRBJ2-1; 13 bases are shared with TRBD2. CDR3 length equals 15 residues. Germline loops: CDR1 MNHNS, CDR2 SASEGT. Trimming took 6 bases from V and 5 from J; bases not matched to a gene: 4. CDR3 loop: CASRELAGGHNEQFF. The CDR3 DNA is TGTGCCAGCAGGGAACTAGCGGGGGGGCACAATGAGCAGTTCTTC.

This clonotype was seen repeatedly, ten times or more. This sequence joins TRBV6-1 and TRBJ2-7; 7 nucleotides match TRBD2. The CDR3 is 14 residues long. The germline gives CDR1 MNHNS, CDR2 SASEGT. Losses at the gene ends were 6 bases for V and 0 bases for J; bases not matched to a gene: 5. The DNA of the CDR3 is TGTGCCAGCAGCATACTAGCGACCTCCTACGAGCAGTACTTC. Its translation: CASSILATSYEQYF.

The V and J genes are TRBV29-1 and TRBJ2-3; 10 nucleotides match TRBD2. Germline CDR1 and CDR2: SQVTM and ANQGSEA. J lost 1 base, V lost 4 bases, and 14 bases had no gene match. This CDR3 spans 18 amino acids. The CDR3 DNA reads as TGCAGCGTTGGAAGAAAAGCGGGGGGGCAGTCTGGCACAGATACGCAGTATTTT. Protein product: CSVGRKAGGQSGTDTQYF.

The table lists this clonotype with a few counts. The chain combines TRBV24-1 with TRBJ2-7; D uncertain. CDR1 is KGHDR, CDR2 SFDVKD, per germline. The CDR3 consists of 12 residues. V lost 6 bases to trimming and J lost 0 bases, with 5 bases between them. CDR3 protein: CATSLASYEQYF. The CDR3 DNA reads as TGTGCCACCAGTCTCGCCTCCTACGAGCAGTACTTC.

The chain combines TRBV12-3 or TRBV12-4 with TRBJ2-7, with D maybe TRBD2 (5 bases). The CDR3 runs 13 residues. Trimming stripped 3 bases from V and 6 bases from J, with 12 bases between. CDR3 sequence: CASSLICRGEQYV. CDR3 sequence (DNA): TGTGCCAGCAGTTTGATATGTCGGGGCGAGCAGTACGTC.

CDR3 bases: TGCGCCAGCAGACCCGGAGACAGGGCCTATATCTACAATGAGCAGTTCTTC. It specifies CASRPGDRAYIYNEQFF. This rearrangement joins TRBV10-2 to TRBJ2-1; 7 bases are a match to TRBD1. With V trimmed by 6 bases and J by 3 bases, 14 bases remained unmatched. This CDR3 comprises 17 residues. Germline V gives CDR1 WSHSY, CDR2 SAAADI.

The chain uses TRBV12-3 or TRBV12-4 and TRBJ2-5; TRBD1 aligns across 10 bases. Trimming removed 5 bases from V and 9 bases from J; junction bases left unmatched: 9. This CDR3 has 14 residues. CDR3 DNA sequence: TGTGCCAGCAGTCCCCGGACAGGGGGTAAGGCCCAGTACTTC. Its protein product is CASSPRTGGKAQYF.

The sample holds many counts of this clonotype. V and J are TRBV28 and TRBJ2-1; 12 nucleotides agree with TRBD2. In germline, CDR1 is MDHEN, CDR2 SYDVKM. V lost 5 bases and J lost 7; bases outside the gene matches: 3. The CDR3 extends over 14 amino acids. For the CDR3, the DNA is TGTGCCAGCAGTCCGACTAGCGGGAGTAATGAGCAGTTCTTC. Translating it yields CASSPTSGSNEQFF.

This clonotype was picked up a small number of times. CDR3 protein: CSALSGGASIEQFF. In nucleotides, the CDR3 is TGCAGTGCTCTTAGCGGGGGGGCCAGTATTGAGCAGTTCTTC. The gene calls are TRBV20-1 and TRBJ2-1, with 11 bases that match TRBD2. Germline lookup yields CDR1 DFQATT and CDR2 SNEGSKA (reference sequence). CDR3 length: 14 residues. With 5 bases clipped from V and 9 bases from J, the junction kept 9 bases outside the gene matches.

This clonotype appeared a few times. This chain uses TRBV6-1 with TRBJ2-7; 10 positions agree with TRBD2. Looked up from germline, CDR1 is MNHNS and CDR2 is SASEGT. CDR3 length equals 16 residues. The V gene end was trimmed by 2 bases and the J gene end by 4 bases; junction bases not matched to a gene: 8. CDR3 residues: CASSEPQLAGTYEQYF. The CDR3 DNA reads TGTGCCAGCAGTGAACCTCAACTAGCGGGGACTTACGAGCAGTACTTC.

This clonotype was observed at least ten times. V gene TRBV14 combines with J gene TRBJ1-5, with 8 nucleotides matching TRBD1. This CDR3 has 15 residues. Germline V lookup: CDR1 SGHDN, CDR2 FVKESK. The junction had 6 bases not matched to a gene; V was cut back by 4 bases and J by 4 bases. CDR3 DNA sequence: TGTGCCAGCAGCCTCCAGGGGGCTACGAATCAGCCCCAGCATTTT. Protein product: CASSLQGATNQPQHF.